This TCR beta chain was profiled in a study of blood T cell repertoires in COVID-19. Study at large: From the United States, Italy and Spain came samples of acute and convalescent COVID-19. From T cells, B-cell-depleted T cells, or PBMCs came the material, which was cDNA or gDNA.

Original processing notes: The assay estimated nucleated cells by amplifying reference gene primers. Measured with immunoSEQ multiplex PCR; TCRdb has only the in-frame clones, and not every one. D and trimming were read from the DNA, whereas the V and J calls and clone size are those reported in that table. The repertoire holds about 140,000 clones, around 83% seen once, with roughly 1.5% in the top ten. The trim removed 5 bases at V and 7 bases at J, leaving 6 bases unmatched. This CDR3 has 14 residues. Germline V gives CDR1 MDHEN, CDR2 SYDVKM. Sequenced material: peripheral blood. The clonotype originates from a human donor in a cohort sampled during active COVID-19. The chain joins TRBV28 to TRBJ1-1, with TRBD1 identical over 11 bases. The CDR3 DNA reads TGTGCCAGCAGTCCGTCCGGGACAGGGGGTGAAGCTTTCTTT. Encoded protein: CASSPSGTGGEAFF.